The present T cell receptor beta chain was sequenced within a study of technical replicates of blood from several donors. TCRdb's copy holds only in-frame clones and misses some; the assay was immunoSEQ multiplex PCR. The sample records 75,000 to 95,000 clones, about nine tenths being singletons. The CDR3 loop spans 17 amino acids. Unmatched junction bases numbered 9, after V lost 7 bases and J lost 3 bases. CDR1 is SGHAT and CDR2 is FQNNGV in the germline V gene. Input material: T cells isolated from PBMCs. This TCR came from a human donor in good health. The rearrangement links TRBV11-2 to TRBJ2-7; 16 bases are shared with TRBD2. The CDR3 region is CASTQGLAGGFGYEQYF. The CDR3 bases are TGTGCCAGCACACAGGGACTAGCGGGGGGGTTCGGCTACGAGCAGTACTTC.